The 24 T cell receptor beta chains reported below all come from one sample, sequenced in a study of T cell responses to AZD1222 COVID-19 vaccine. Sequenced by immunoSEQ multiplex PCR; TCRdb stores in-frame clones only, minus some. The table shows 100,000 to 120,000 clones, with over 75% occurring only once. This material consisted of peripheral blood, taken on day 0 of AZD1222 vaccination. The receptors shown here come from an adult in good health.

The chain combines TRBV7-3 with TRBJ1-5; no reliable D call. This CDR3 is 13 amino acids long. CDR1 and CDR2 from the germline V gene are SGHTA and FQGTGA. Trimming cost V 1 base and J 4 bases, with 5 bases left between them. CDR3 DNA: TGTGCCAGCAGCTTAAGTCAGAATCAGCCCCAGCATTTT. Protein product: CASSLSQNQPQHF.

This chain connects TRBV5-5 to TRBJ1-1, with D unclear. Between the trimmed V and J ends, which lost 1 base and 3 bases, there was a span of 7 bases. Germline CDR1 reads SGHKS; CDR2 reads YYEKEE (reference sequence). The CDR3 is made up of 13 amino acids. In DNA form, the CDR3 reads TGTGCCAGCAGCTTGATGACACACACTGAAGCTTTCTTT. Its protein is CASSLMTHTEAFF. The variable domain in full, completed from reference TRBV5-5 and TRBJ1-1, reads DAGVTQSPTHLIKTRGQQVTLRCSPISGHKSVSWYQQVLGQGPQFIFQYYEKEERGRGNFPDRFSARQFPNYSSELNVNALLLGDSALYLCASSLMTHTEAFFGQGTRLTVV.

The chain is built from TRBV19 and TRBJ2-4; D might be TRBD2 (5 bases). Germline V gene lookup returns CDR1 LNHDA and CDR2 SQIVND (reference sequence). The germline V and J ends were trimmed by 3 bases and 2 bases, with 14 bases remaining between them. The CDR3 loop spans 16 amino acids. The CDR3 bases are TGTGCCAGTAGTATTTCGGGGTACGGGACCAAAAACATTCAGTACTTC. Residues: CASSISGYGTKNIQYF.

The V call is TRBV27, the J call TRBJ1-2, with D possibly matching TRBD1 (5 bases). V was pared by 1 base and J by 3 bases, with 15 bases between. Germline V CDR1 and CDR2: MNHEY, SMNVEV (reference sequence). This CDR3 is built from 16 residues. The CDR3 region is CASSLWEDKSYYGYTF. CDR3 DNA: TGTGCCAGCAGTTTATGGGAGGACAAGTCTTACTATGGCTACACCTTC.

The rearrangement uses TRBV28 and TRBJ1-6; possible D gene TRBD1, 5 bases. The CDR3 consists of 14 residues. With 6 bases removed from V and 9 bases from J, the gap between germline ends came to 15 bases. CDR1 MDHEN and CDR2 SYDVKM come from the germline V gene. CDR3 amino acids: CASRLQAGGSPLHF. The CDR3 nucleotides read TGTGCCAGCAGATTACAGGCCGGAGGTTCACCCCTCCACTTT.

CDR3 sequence reads: CASSLYSTATEAFF. CDR3 DNA: TGCGCCAGCAGCTTGTACAGCACAGCCACTGAAGCTTTCTTT. This sequence joins TRBV5-1 and TRBJ1-1; D unclear. From germline, CDR1 is SGHRS and CDR2 YFSETQ. The CDR3 has 14 residues. Trimming cost V 1 base and J 4 bases, with 11 bases left between them.

This chain's CDR3 is CASRGGGPLHF. For the CDR3, the DNA is TGCGCCAGCAGGGGGGGCGGGCCCCTCCACTTT. The V gene is TRBV5-1, the J gene TRBJ1-6; weak D call: TRBD1 (6 bases). The ends were cut back, 5 bases at V and 13 bases at J, with 10 bases in the middle. CDR1 is SGHRS and CDR2 is YFSETQ in the germline V gene. The CDR3 is made up of 11 amino acids.

This clone was found a few times. V usage is TRBV28 and J usage is TRBJ1-2, with D maybe TRBD1 (6 bases). The CDR3 has 16 amino acids. V was clipped by 1 base and J by 5 bases, with 17 bases between them. Germline V gives CDR1 MDHEN, CDR2 SYDVKM. The CDR3 DNA reads as TGTGCCAGCAGTTTATTGGTCGTGACAGGTAAGTATGGCTACACCTTC. This codes for CASSLLVVTGKYGYTF.

The chain joins TRBV2 to TRBJ1-4; weak D call: TRBD1 (5 bases). Trimming pared 10 bases from V and 0 bases from J, leaving 12 bases between. Germline CDR1 reads SNHLY; CDR2 reads FYNNEI. This CDR3 comprises 14 residues. The chain's CDR3 is CAKGRGTTNEKLFF. The CDR3 region has the DNA TGTGCCAAGGGAAGGGGTACAACTAATGAAAAACTGTTTTTT.

The genes are TRBV21-1 and TRBJ1-5. TRBV21-1 is labeled a pseudogene. The CDR3 contains 16 residues. The DNA of the CDR3 is TGTGCCAGCGATAGGAGGGGTGCCTGGAGCAATCAGCCCCAGCATTTT. Encoded protein: CASDRRGAWSNQPQHF.

The CDR3 region is CASSPKVLGTYGYTF. In nucleotides, the CDR3 is TGCGCCAGCAGCCCTAAGGTTCTGGGGACCTATGGCTACACCTTC. V and J are TRBV4-3 and TRBJ1-2; a weak D match, TRBD1 (5 bases). The germline CDR1 and CDR2 sequences are LGHNA and YSLEER. V was cut by 4 bases and J by 4 bases, with 16 bases left in between. The CDR3 is 15 residues long.

The rearrangement uses TRBV5-1 and TRBJ2-1; TRBD2 matches at 9 bases. J was trimmed by 5 bases and V by 0 bases; bases with no gene match: 3. This CDR3 has 15 residues. CDR1 is SGHRS, CDR2 YFSETQ, per germline. The CDR3: CASSLAAGGNNEQFF. The CDR3 nucleotides are TGCGCCAGCAGCTTGGCAGCGGGGGGTAACAATGAGCAGTTCTTC.

This clone has ten or more counts. V gene TRBV5-1 combines with J gene TRBJ1-4; D is perhaps TRBD1 (6 bases). CDR3 size: 14 residues. Germline V gene sequence: CDR1 SGHRS, CDR2 YFSETQ. Trimming stripped 3 bases from V and 3 bases from J, with 9 bases between. Here the CDR3 DNA reads TGCGCCAGCAGCTCCAGGGGACCTAATGAAAAACTGTTTTTT. Its protein is CASSSRGPNEKLFF.

This clone was seen a single time. The chain uses TRBV4-1 and TRBJ1-3, with D hard to call. Germline V gene data show CDR1 as MGHRA and CDR2 as YSYEKL. The CDR3 sequence is 15 residues long. V lost 0 bases and J lost 4, with 10 bases in between. This chain's CDR3 is CASSQDGSVGNTIYF. Written as DNA, the CDR3 is TGCGCCAGCAGCCAAGATGGCAGCGTCGGAAACACCATATATTTT.

The V and J genes are TRBV28 and TRBJ1-2; 8 bases map to TRBD1. V lost 5 bases, J lost 4 bases, and 6 bases stayed unmatched. CDR3 length: 14 residues. Germline-derived CDR1 and CDR2 are MDHEN and SYDVKM. This chain's CDR3 is CASSRQGMGYGYTF. The CDR3 nucleotides read TGTGCCAGCAGTCGACAGGGGATGGGCTATGGCTACACCTTC.

The chain joins TRBV4-1 to TRBJ2-1, with 12 bases that match TRBD2. The CDR3 is 21 residues long. The germline V gene encodes CDR1 MGHRA and CDR2 YSYEKL. Losses at the gene ends were 1 base for V and 1 base for J; bases not matched to a gene: 14. This CDR3 reads CASSQVGLASGGARSYNEQFF. The CDR3 bases are TGCGCCAGCAGCCAAGTTGGTTTGGCTAGCGGGGGGGCTAGGTCCTACAATGAGCAGTTCTTC.

The CDR3 spells CAWSAFGRGGYNEQFF. DNA of the CDR3: TGTGCCTGGAGCGCCTTCGGGCGGGGGGGCTACAATGAGCAGTTCTTC. This chain joins TRBV30 and TRBJ2-1; 9 positions agree with TRBD2. The CDR3 contains 16 residues. V lost 3 bases to trimming and J lost 3 bases; unmatched junction nucleotides: 9. Germline-derived CDR1 and CDR2 are GTSNPN and SVGIG (reference sequence).

This sequence joins TRBV28 and TRBJ1-1, with D hard to call. Germline CDR1 MDHEN, CDR2 SYDVKM. There are 15 residues in the CDR3. Trimming cost V 3 bases and J 1 base, with 12 bases left between them. Here the CDR3 reads CASSFILPGNTEAFF. CDR3 coding DNA: TGTGCCAGCAGTTTTATTCTCCCCGGGAACACTGAAGCTTTCTTT.

The rearrangement links TRBV7-2 to TRBJ1-1; TRBD1 might be the D (6 bases). Trimming removed 4 bases at V and 1 base at J, with 13 bases between. The germline gives CDR1 SGHTA, CDR2 FQGNSA. CDR3 size: 15 residues. The CDR3 here is CASSSHDRWNTEAFF. Written as DNA, the CDR3 is TGTGCCAGCAGCTCGCACGACAGGTGGAACACTGAAGCTTTCTTT.

The chain has TRBV4-3 and TRBJ2-2; 10 nucleotides line up with TRBD2. The CDR3 is 18 residues long. Germline V lookup: CDR1 LGHNA, CDR2 YSLEER. V trimming: 1 base; J trimming: 3 bases; junction bases outside the gene matches: 8. As DNA, the CDR3 is TGCGCCAGCAGCCAAGCCCCCTGGACTAGCGGTTACACCGGGGAGCTGTTTTTT. This sequence encodes CASSQAPWTSGYTGELFF.

The genes are TRBV28 and TRBJ1-6; 8 bases fit TRBD1. This CDR3 spans 16 amino acids. V lost 6 bases to trimming and J lost 0 bases; unmatched junction nucleotides: 4. CDR1 MDHEN and CDR2 SYDVKM come from the germline V gene. CDR3 nucleotides: TGTGCCAGCAGAACAGGGGGGAGCTCCTATAATTCACCCCTCCACTTT. Amino acid sequence: CASRTGGSSYNSPLHF.

The chain recombines TRBV19 with TRBJ1-5, with D unclear. The CDR3 loop spans 16 amino acids. V gave up 7 bases and J gave up 0 bases, with 16 bases separating them. Per the germline V gene, CDR1 is LNHDA and CDR2 is SQIVND (reference sequence). The CDR3 DNA is TGTGCCAGTAACGATAAAGTCAGATATAGCAATCAGCCCCAGCATTTT. Its protein is CASNDKVRYSNQPQHF.

The chain employs TRBV28 and TRBJ2-7; TRBD1 matches 8 bases. CDR1 is MDHEN, CDR2 SYDVKM, per germline. The V gene end was trimmed by 3 bases and the J gene end by 3 bases; junction bases not matched to a gene: 10. The CDR3 length is 16 residues. CDR3 loop: CASSFRWAGGNYEQYF. DNA for the CDR3: TGTGCCAGCAGTTTTAGGTGGGCAGGGGGCAACTACGAGCAGTACTTC.

The CDR3 loop reads CASSLWGDYEQYF. In DNA form, the CDR3 reads TGTGCCAGCAGCCTCTGGGGGGACTACGAGCAGTACTTC. J is TRBJ2-7 and V is TRBV14; D may be TRBD2 (6 bases). The CDR3 is 13 residues long. Germline V gives CDR1 SGHDN, CDR2 FVKESK. The germline V and J ends were trimmed by 4 bases and 3 bases, with 10 bases remaining between them.